This T cell receptor beta chain was sequenced for a study of T-cell memory formation after mild COVID-19. Study-level findings and limits: The CD4+ clones that contracted clustered mainly within CM and EM, and the CD8+ clones concentrated in EMRA.

Trimming stripped 6 bases from V and 5 bases from J, with 13 bases between. The CDR3 has 13 amino acids. A 5'RACE reaction primed in the constant segment made cDNA libraries of TCR alpha and TCR beta, and these carried sample barcodes and UMIs. TCRdb reprocessed the 5' RACE reads via MiXCR and lists one record per CDR3 protein. The sample contains roughly 150,000 distinct CDR3 sequences, about 15% of which appear only once. On this clonotype itself: The antigen remains unidentified.

This sequence joins TRBV12-3 or TRBV12-4 and TRBJ2-5; D gene uncertain. The sequence was collected from an adult woman who had mild COVID-19 (a few samples of this study predate the infection). Cell type and time point are not known. The specimen sequenced was PBMCs or a T cell subset sorted from them (not recorded which). The CDR3 sequence is CASRFDPEETQYF. The CDR3 bases are TGTGCCAGCAGATTTGACCCCGAGGAGACCCAGTACTTC.